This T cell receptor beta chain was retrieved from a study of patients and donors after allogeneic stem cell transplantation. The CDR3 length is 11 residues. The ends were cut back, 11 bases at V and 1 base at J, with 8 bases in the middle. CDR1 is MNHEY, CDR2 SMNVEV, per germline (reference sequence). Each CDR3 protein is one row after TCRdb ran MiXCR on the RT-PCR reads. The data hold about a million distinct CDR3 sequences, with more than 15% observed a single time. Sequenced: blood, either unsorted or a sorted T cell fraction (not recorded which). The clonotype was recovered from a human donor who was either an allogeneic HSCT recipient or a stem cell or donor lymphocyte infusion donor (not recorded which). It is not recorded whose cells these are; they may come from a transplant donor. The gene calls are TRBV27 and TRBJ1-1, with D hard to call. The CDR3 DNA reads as TGTGCCGCATACAGGAACACTGAAGCTTTCTTT. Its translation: CAAYRNTEAFF.